Given below is one T cell receptor (beta chain) in context. The sample originates from a study of T cells in Graves' hyperthyroidism and ophthalmopathy. Clinical symptoms, serum thyroxine and TRAb, thyroid ultrasound and orbital computed tomography together formed the diagnostic basis. V was clipped by 1 base and J by 1 base; unmatched bases: 9. Germline values: CDR1 PRHDT, CDR2 FYEKMQ (reference sequence). The CDR3 is 18 residues long. Amplified regions were TCR beta CDR3 sequences from RNA transcripts. First-round RT-PCR targeting the TCR CDR3 was performed with the HTBI primer set. MiXCR, run by TCRdb on the multiplex PCR reads, gives a single entry per CDR3 protein. The table has 550,000 to 850,000 distinct CDR3 sequences, 18% seen once.

The chain is built from TRBV13 and TRBJ2-2; TRBD1 matches 7 bases. The receptor was derived from a woman aged 45-60 years with Graves' hyperthyroidism that later progressed to Graves' ophthalmopathy. Sequencing was done on a sample of blood. CDR3 sequence: CASSLAFEWTGNTGELFF. The CDR3, as DNA: TGTGCCAGCAGCTTAGCTTTTGAGTGGACAGGGAACACCGGGGAGCTGTTTTTT.